These 26 T cell receptor beta chains came from one sample sequenced in a study of blood T cell repertoires in COVID-19. The protocol was immunoSEQ multiplex PCR, while the TCRdb copy is restricted to in-frame clones and leaves out a portion. The repertoire holds around 18,000 clones, with approximately 80% as singletons. Sequencing used peripheral blood. These receptors were taken from a man aged 65-85 years with COVID-19, enrolled during active disease.

To note about this clone: A read error may account for a junction end that differs from germline. The V and J genes are TRBV7-7 and TRBJ2-5, with 9 bases matching TRBD2. The CDR3 runs 14 residues. Germline CDR1 and CDR2: SSHAT and FNYEAQ (reference sequence). CDR3 protein: CASSQSGGQETQYF. Here the CDR3 DNA reads TGTGCTAGCAGCCAGAGCGGGGGGCAAGAGACCCAGTACTTC.

CDR3 in amino acids: CASSRETQYF. The CDR3 DNA reads as TGTGCCAGCAGTCGAGAGACCCAGTACTTC. J is TRBJ2-5 and V is TRBV28; D uncertain. Germline V gives CDR1 MDHEN, CDR2 SYDVKM. V was shortened by 5 bases and J by 4 bases, with 2 bases between the two germline ends. There are 10 residues in the CDR3.

The chain uses TRBV30 and TRBJ2-5; tentative D call: TRBD1 (5 bases). Trimming shortened V by 2 bases and J by 5 bases, and 18 bases separated the two germline ends. The CDR3 is 15 residues long. The V gene's germline CDR1 is GTSNPN and CDR2 SVGIG (reference sequence). As DNA, the CDR3 is TGTGCCTGGAGTCCACCTCCAGGGCATGGGGAGACCCAGTACTTC. As protein: CAWSPPPGHGETQYF.

This chain joins TRBV5-6 and TRBJ2-1; D uncertain. The germline CDR1 and CDR2 sequences are SGHDT and YYEEEE. V was trimmed by 2 bases and J by 7 bases, leaving 4 bases between them. The CDR3 extends over 11 amino acids. The CDR3 DNA reads as TGTGCCAGCAGCTTTCAAAATGAGCAGTTCTTC. The encoded protein is CASSFQNEQFF.

The rearrangement links TRBV3-1 (or the pseudogene TRBV3-2) to TRBJ1-6; D possibly corresponds to TRBD1 (6 bases). The CDR3 runs to 15 residues. Germline values: CDR1 LGHDT, CDR2 YNNKEL (reference sequence). Between the trimmed V and J ends, which lost 5 bases and 6 bases, there was a span of 14 bases. CDR3 sequence (DNA): TGTGCCAGCAGCACCTCAGGGGCCTTTAATTCACCCCTCCACTTT. Its translation: CASSTSGAFNSPLHF.

This chain connects TRBV7-9 to TRBJ2-4; 7 bases are a match to TRBD2. Germline CDR1 reads SEHNR; CDR2 reads FQNEAQ (reference sequence). V dropped 1 base and J dropped 2; count of bases not matched to a gene: 14. This CDR3 contains 19 residues. Here the CDR3 DNA reads TGTGCCAGCAGCTTAGAGCGTTGGAAAAGGGAGGGTACCAAAAACATTCAGTACTTC. This sequence encodes CASSLERWKREGTKNIQYF.

CDR3 sequence: CASSRTGGYEQYF. CDR3 DNA: TGTGCCAGCAGCCGGACAGGGGGTTACGAGCAGTACTTC. V usage is TRBV3-1 (or the pseudogene TRBV3-2) and J usage is TRBJ2-7; TRBD1 matches 10 bases. The germline CDR1 and CDR2 sequences are LGHDT and YNNKEL (reference sequence). The CDR3 loop spans 13 amino acids. The trim removed 4 bases at V and 4 bases at J, leaving 1 base unmatched.

The V gene is TRBV7-2, the J gene TRBJ1-5; D remains ambiguous. V was cut by 5 bases and J by 7 bases, with 12 bases left in between. Germline CDR1 reads SGHTA; CDR2 reads FQGNSA. The CDR3 is made up of 13 amino acids. Here the CDR3 DNA reads TGTGCCAGCAGCCGAACGGAGGGACAGCCCCAGCATTTT. Its protein is CASSRTEGQPQHF.

As DNA, the CDR3 is TGTGCCAGCAGCTACCGACAGGGGTACTACAATGAGCAGTTCTTC. Its translation: CASSYRQGYYNEQFF. V and J are TRBV3-1 (or the pseudogene TRBV3-2) and TRBJ2-1, with 8 bases that match TRBD1. CDR1 LGHDT and CDR2 YNNKEL come from the germline V gene (reference sequence). The CDR3 sequence is 15 residues long. The J segment lost 3 bases and the V segment lost 5 bases, leaving 6 bases of the junction unmatched.

This clone is deemed medium-sized (0.01 to 0.1%). The chain employs TRBV27 and TRBJ2-7; D might be TRBD1 (5 bases). V was shortened by 6 bases and J by 3 bases, with 15 bases between the two germline ends. This CDR3 is built from 14 residues. Germline CDR1 is MNHEY and CDR2 is SMNVEV (reference sequence). CDR3: CASSVQGSNYEQYF. DNA of the CDR3: TGTGCCAGCAGCGTCCAGGGTAGTAACTACGAGCAGTACTTC.

This clone was detected only a few times. The gene calls are TRBV29-1 and TRBJ1-2, with TRBD1 identical over 11 bases. V shed 6 bases and J 6 bases; nucleotides not matched to a gene: 6. The germline CDR1 and CDR2 sequences are SQVTM and ANQGSEA. The CDR3 spans 13 residues. The CDR3 sequence is CSVGQGVFNGYTF. As DNA, the CDR3 is TGCAGCGTGGGACAGGGGGTATTCAATGGCTACACCTTC.

The V and J genes are TRBV7-9 and TRBJ1-3, with no clear D. The CDR3 spans 11 residues. The germline V gene encodes CDR1 SEHNR and CDR2 FQNEAQ (reference sequence). Trimming stripped 5 bases from V and 4 bases from J, with 3 bases between. The CDR3 DNA reads as TGTGCCAGCAGCGTAGGAAACACCATATATTTT. Translating gives CASSVGNTIYF.

The chain joins TRBV18 to TRBJ1-6; the D gene is possibly TRBD1 (5 bases). Deletions cut 2 bases from V and 9 bases from J, with 11 bases between. The CDR3 consists of 14 residues. Germline-derived CDR1 and CDR2 are KGHSH and LQKENI. CDR3 sequence (DNA): TGTGCCAGCTCACCAGGAGGGGACGGTTCACCCCTCCACTTT. Translation: CASSPGGDGSPLHF.

The chain combines TRBV18 with TRBJ1-6; D might be TRBD1 (5 bases). CDR3 length: 17 amino acids. Germline V gene data show CDR1 as KGHSH and CDR2 as LQKENI. V gave up 6 bases and J gave up 5 bases, with 20 bases separating them. This CDR3 is CASSRRQRGNDNSPLHF. The CDR3 DNA sequence: TGTGCCAGCTCGCGTCGACAGCGGGGGAATGATAATTCACCCCTCCACTTT.

This clone was picked up one time. This chain uses TRBV19 with TRBJ1-3; D remains ambiguous. V was trimmed by 6 bases and J by 0 bases, leaving 6 bases between them. Germline V gene data show CDR1 as LNHDA and CDR2 as SQIVND (reference sequence). The CDR3 length is 13 residues. CDR3 in amino acids: CASRMSSGNTIYF. In nucleotides, the CDR3 is TGTGCCAGTAGAATGAGCTCTGGAAACACCATATATTTT.

The sample holds a few counts of this clone. This rearrangement joins TRBV5-1 to TRBJ1-4; D remains unclear. This CDR3 is 14 amino acids long. The V and J ends lost 2 bases and 5 bases respectively, with 10 bases between them. From germline, CDR1 is SGHRS and CDR2 YFSETQ. CDR3 DNA sequence: TGCGCCAGCAGCTTTTCAGGAATCAATGAAAAACTGTTTTTT. Translation: CASSFSGINEKLFF.

The J gene is TRBJ2-7, the V gene TRBV27; TRBD1 agrees at 9 bases. J was trimmed by 2 bases and V by 7 bases; bases with no gene match: 3. CDR1 and CDR2 from the germline V gene are MNHEY and SMNVEV (reference sequence). The CDR3 sequence is 13 residues long. The CDR3 reads CASKRQGAYEQYF. CDR3 nucleotide sequence: TGTGCCAGCAAGCGACAGGGGGCCTACGAGCAGTACTTC.

The chain links TRBV7-9 to TRBJ1-2; 7 positions agree with TRBD1. The CDR3 sequence is 15 residues long. The germline CDR1 and CDR2 sequences are SEHNR and FQNEAQ (reference sequence). V dropped 4 bases and J dropped 1; count of bases not matched to a gene: 6. This chain's CDR3 is CASSSRYRGNYGYTF. The CDR3 bases are TGTGCCAGCAGCTCCCGCTACAGGGGTAACTATGGCTACACCTTC.

This clone was seen just once. This chain connects TRBV7-2 to TRBJ2-5; D is unresolved. CDR1 is SGHTA, CDR2 FQGNSA, per germline. The CDR3 has 13 residues. The V and J ends lost 1 base and 6 bases respectively, with 9 bases between them. The CDR3 DNA is TGTGCCAGCAGCTTAGAATACAGAAAGACCCAGTACTTC. This sequence encodes CASSLEYRKTQYF.

V and J are TRBV28 and TRBJ2-3, with 7 bases that match TRBD1. CDR1 is MDHEN and CDR2 is SYDVKM in the germline V gene. The V gene end was trimmed by 4 bases and the J gene end by 1 base; junction bases not matched to a gene: 5. The CDR3 length is 15 residues. The CDR3 DNA is TGTGCCAGCAGTTCCCTAGGACAGGGCACAGATACGCAGTATTTT. Protein product: CASSSLGQGTDTQYF.

This clone was recorded a few times. This chain links TRBV28 with TRBJ1-3; D is undetermined. The CDR3 is made up of 14 amino acids. V lost 3 bases to trimming and J lost 4 bases, with 10 bases between them. Germline V CDR1 and CDR2: MDHEN, SYDVKM. CDR3 loop: CASSFSSPGNTIYF. The DNA for the CDR3 is TGTGCCAGCAGTTTCTCGAGTCCGGGAAACACCATATATTTT.

Only a few counts were recorded for this clone. The CDR3 is CASSQRTGVEDEQYF. The CDR3 nucleotides read TGCGCCAGCAGCCAACGAACAGGGGTTGAAGACGAGCAGTACTTC. The chain joins TRBV4-1 to TRBJ2-7; TRBD1 aligns across 7 bases. J was trimmed by 5 bases and V by 2 bases; bases with no gene match: 9. The CDR3 is made up of 15 amino acids. Per the germline V gene, CDR1 is MGHRA and CDR2 is YSYEKL.

The CDR3 nucleotides read TGCGCCAGCAGCTACCTGGGACTGAGCACAGATACGCAGTATTTT. The encoded protein is CASSYLGLSTDTQYF. This chain links TRBV5-1 with TRBJ2-3; possibly TRBD2 for D (6 bases). Germline CDR1 SGHRS, CDR2 YFSETQ. This CDR3 has 15 residues. V gave up 3 bases and J gave up 0 bases, with 11 bases separating them.

The chain links TRBV5-1 to TRBJ2-2; 7 nucleotides match TRBD2. The V segment lost 1 base and the J segment 0 bases; nucleotides outside the gene matches: 3. This CDR3 has 16 residues. The germline CDR1 and CDR2 sequences are SGHRS and YFSETQ. CDR3 in DNA: TGCGCCAGCAGCTTGTTAGCGGGCGCGAACACCGGGGAGCTGTTTTTT. Translated: CASSLLAGANTGELFF.

By sample fraction, this clone is medium-sized (0.01 to 0.1%). CDR3 bases: TGCGCCAGCAGCCCGGCGGGACTACAAGAGACCCAGTACTTC. Translated: CASSPAGLQETQYF. This chain uses TRBV5-1 with TRBJ2-5; 7 bases line up with TRBD2. CDR3 length equals 14 residues. V was clipped by 4 bases and J by 2 bases; unmatched bases: 5. The germline gives CDR1 SGHRS, CDR2 YFSETQ. Complete variable domain (other parts from reference TRBV5-1 and TRBJ2-5): KAGVTQTPRYLIKTRGQQVTLSCSPISGHRSVSWYQQTPGQGLQFLFEYFSETQRNKGNFPGRFSGRQFSNSRSEMNVSTLELGDSALYLCASSPAGLQETQYFGPGTRLLVL.

This clone turned up a few times. The V call is TRBV12-3 or TRBV12-4, the J call TRBJ2-3; D uncertain. Trimming removed 7 bases from V and 6 bases from J, with 11 bases in between. The CDR3 contains 12 residues. The DNA of the CDR3 is TGTGCCAGCAACCCCTATTCTGATACGCAGTATTTT. This gives the protein CASNPYSDTQYF.